This is a list of T cell receptor beta chains from one sample in a study of OX40 agonist ivuxolimab in advanced cancers. The method was immunoSEQ multiplex PCR; TCRdb's version includes in-frame clones alone and lacks a portion of them. The sample has around 87,000 clones; approximately 94% are singletons. Sample: CD4+ or CD8+ T cells sorted from blood, taken in a trial of the OX40 agonist ivuxolimab. These receptors all stem from an adult with an advanced solid tumor such as melanoma, head and neck, liver or kidney cancer. CDR3s include the opening cysteine and the closing phenylalanine or tryptophan. D genes are given only for firm matches. Clone size is stated in some rows and not others, as once, few, many or a class when expanded.

abundance | j_gene | v_gene | d_gene | len | CDR3nt | CDR3aa
. | TRBJ2-7 | TRBV4-1 | . | 14 | TGCGCCAGCAGCCAAGTTTCGGGGATCCCCGAGCAGTACTTC | CASSQVSGIPEQYF
. | TRBJ2-7 | TRBV5-1 | . | 14 | TGCGCCAGCAATTCGGATATGGTCCCCGACGAGCAGTACTTC | CASNSDMVPDEQYF
. | TRBJ1-1 | TRBV5-6 | TRBD1 | 14 | TGTGCCAGCAGCTTGTCCGACAGGGCCGCTGAAGCTTTCTTT | CASSLSDRAAEAFF
. | TRBJ1-2 | TRBV4-3 | . | 14 | TGCGCCAGCAGCCAAGATGGGGAGGGTGTGGGCTACACCTTC | CASSQDGEGVGYTF
. | TRBJ2-7 | TRBV27 | . | 13 | TGTGCCAGCAGCCCGGGACAACTGTACGAGCAGTACTTC | CASSPGQLYEQYF
. | TRBJ2-7 | TRBV6-5 | TRBD1 | 14 | TGTGCCAGCAGCCCTGGACAGGGGTTCGACGAGCAGTACTTC | CASSPGQGFDEQYF
. | TRBJ1-5 | TRBV19 | TRBD1 | 16 | TGTGCCAGTAGTATACTAGAGGACAGGGACAATCAGCCCCAGCATTTT | CASSILEDRDNQPQHF
. | TRBJ2-7 | TRBV7-2 | TRBD2 | 13 | TGTGCCAGCAGCTTAAATAGCGGGAGCGAGCAGTACTTC | CASSLNSGSEQYF
. | TRBJ2-3 | TRBV27 | TRBD2 | 17 | TGTGCCAGCAGTTTATTGAGCGGGAGTGGGGGCACAGATACGCAGTATTTT | CASSLLSGSGGTDTQYF
. | TRBJ1-2 | TRBV30 | . | 11 | TGTGCCTGGCGGGGGGCAGGTGGCTACACCTTC | CAWRGAGGYTF
. | TRBJ2-2 | TRBV9 | TRBD2 | 16 | TGTGCCAGCAGCGTTCGGCTAGCGGGATCCACCGGGGAGCTGTTTTTT | CASSVRLAGSTGELFF
. | TRBJ2-1 | TRBV5-4 | TRBD2 | 16 | TGTGCCAGCAGCTTGGGACTAGCGGGTCTGAACAATGAGCAGTTCTTC | CASSLGLAGLNNEQFF
. | TRBJ2-7 | TRBV25-1 | . | 12 | TGTGCCACCGGGGCCGGATCCTACGAGCAGTACTTC | CATGAGSYEQYF
. | TRBJ2-3 | TRBV27 | . | 14 | TGTGCCAGCAGTTTATACAGGGACACAGATACGCAGTATTTT | CASSLYRDTDTQYF
. | TRBJ2-2 | TRBV5-5 | . | 13 | TGTGCCAGCAGCTTGGGTCCCACCGGGGAGCTGTTTTTT | CASSLGPTGELFF
. | TRBJ1-4 | TRBV2 | . | 13 | TGTGCCAGCAGTACAGGGTGGGGTGAAAAACTGTTTTTT | CASSTGWGEKLFF
. | TRBJ2-5 | TRBV9 | TRBD2 | 15 | TGTGCCAGCAGCGTAGCGGGGGGAATTCAAGAGACCCAGTACTTC | CASSVAGGIQETQYF
. | TRBJ2-1 | TRBV12-5 | . | 13 | TGTGCTAGTGGTCTTGTCTCCTACAATGAGCAGTTCTTC | CASGLVSYNEQFF
. | TRBJ1-4 | TRBV9 | . | 16 | TGTGCCAGCAGCGCAGACCCGGACAGTGCTAATGAAAAACTGTTTTTT | CASSADPDSANEKLFF
. | TRBJ2-3 | TRBV25-1 | . | 11 | TGTGCCAGCAGTGAGTTAGATACGCAGTATTTT | CASSELDTQYF
. | TRBJ2-1 | TRBV5-6 | TRBD1 | 13 | TGTGCCGGAACAGGGGAATGGGACAATGAGCAGTTCTTC | CAGTGEWDNEQFF
. | TRBJ2-7 | TRBV7-6 | . | 15 | TGTGCCAGCAGCCCCGAGATGGCGAGCTCCTACGAGCAGTACTTC | CASSPEMASSYEQYF
. | TRBJ2-1 | TRBV14 | TRBD1 | 16 | TGTGCCAGCAGCGTCCGACAGGGGGGGTCCTACAATGAGCAGTTCTTC | CASSVRQGGSYNEQFF
few | TRBJ1-2 | TRBV27 | . | 14 | TGTGCCCCCTTGGTAGTGGGCAGGGACTATGGCTACACCTTC | CAPLVVGRDYGYTF
. | TRBJ1-1 | TRBV19 | . | 15 | TGTGCCAGTAGTATAGATGCGGGTATGAACACTGAAGCTTTCTTT | CASSIDAGMNTEAFF
. | TRBJ2-7 | TRBV4-1 | . | 15 | TGCGCCAGCAGCCAAGCCAGGACGGGGTCCTACGAGCAGTACTTC | CASSQARTGSYEQYF
once | TRBJ2-3 | TRBV15 | . | 12 | TGTGCCACCTTAGGCCTGGGAGATACGCAGTATTTT | CATLGLGDTQYF
. | TRBJ2-1 | TRBV5-1 | . | 13 | TGCGCCAGCAGCTTGGGGCCGGGGAATGAGCAGTTCTTC | CASSLGPGNEQFF
. | TRBJ2-7 | TRBV13 | TRBD2 | 12 | TGTGCCAGCAGAGCGTCGGGGGGGGAGCAGTACTTC | CASRASGGEQYF
. | TRBJ1-5 | TRBV27 | . | 13 | TGTGCCAGCAGCTTGACGGAGGGACAGCCCCAGCATTTT | CASSLTEGQPQHF
once | TRBJ2-1 | TRBV9 | TRBD2 | 16 | TGTGCCAGCAGCGTAGATCGACTAGCGGGGCGCAATGAGCAGTTCTTC | CASSVDRLAGRNEQFF
. | TRBJ2-3 | TRBV2 | TRBD2 | 16 | TGTGCCAGCAGTGAGTCAATAGCGGGTTACACAGATACGCAGTATTTT | CASSESIAGYTDTQYF
. | TRBJ2-7 | TRBV9 | TRBD1 | 17 | TGTGCCAGCAGCCCCTACCCGTCAGGGGGACCCTACTACGAGCAGTACTTC | CASSPYPSGGPYYEQYF
. | TRBJ1-2 | TRBV13 | TRBD1 | 11 | TGTGCCAGCAGCAAGGGGGACAGGGAGTCCTTC | CASSKGDRESF
. | TRBJ1-1 | TRBV27 | . | 13 | TGTGCCAGCAGTTTACACCTGAACACTGAAGCTTTCTTT | CASSLHLNTEAFF
few | TRBJ1-6 | TRBV5-4 | . | 13 | TGTGCCAGCAGCCTGGGGGGGGTCTCACCCCTCCACTTT | CASSLGGVSPLHF